This is a list of T cell receptor beta chains from one sample in a study of blood T cells in healthy people across ages. Using its own MiXCR run on the 5' RACE reads, TCRdb lists one record per CDR3 protein. The sample contains roughly 1,700,000 distinct CDR3 sequences, roughly 27% of which appear only once. Sequencing used blood. These receptors came from a woman aged 25 to 45 in good health. Both conserved end residues are part of each CDR3. Each record gives: J gene, clone size, CDR3 length, V gene, D gene, CDR3 DNA, CDR3 protein. A D gene is named only where the DNA matches it firmly. Not all rows give a size; the values are once, few, many and, for expanded clones, a class.

j_call: TRBJ2-5; clone_size: once; cdr3_length: 12; v_call: TRBV10-3; d_call: .; cdr3_nt: TGTGCCACCAGTGAGTCGGGAGAGACCCAGTACTTC; cdr3_aa: CATSESGETQYF
j_call: TRBJ1-6; clone_size: few; cdr3_length: 15; v_call: TRBV20-1; d_call: TRBD1; cdr3_nt: TGCAGTGCTAGAGACTTGGGACAGGGGAATTCACCCCTCCACTTT; cdr3_aa: CSARDLGQGNSPLHF
j_call: TRBJ1-2; clone_size: .; cdr3_length: 15; v_call: TRBV2; d_call: TRBD1; cdr3_nt: TGTGCCAGCAGAGCCGCTCCGACAGGGATCTATGGCTACACCTTC; cdr3_aa: CASRAAPTGIYGYTF
j_call: TRBJ1-5; clone_size: many; cdr3_length: 14; v_call: TRBV7-8; d_call: TRBD1; cdr3_nt: TGTGCCAGCAGTCTGACAGGGTGGCATCAGCCCCAGCATTTT; cdr3_aa: CASSLTGWHQPQHF
j_call: TRBJ1-1; clone_size: .; cdr3_length: 15; v_call: TRBV29-1; d_call: .; cdr3_nt: TGCAGCGGCAGAAGGGGTGGCAGGGGAGGAACTGAAGCTTTCTTT; cdr3_aa: CSGRRGGRGGTEAFF
j_call: TRBJ1-5; clone_size: .; cdr3_length: 13; v_call: TRBV20-1; d_call: TRBD1; cdr3_nt: TGCAGTGCTAGCGACAGGGGGCACCAGCCCCAGCATTTT; cdr3_aa: CSASDRGHQPQHF
j_call: TRBJ1-3; clone_size: .; cdr3_length: 14; v_call: TRBV20-1; d_call: .; cdr3_nt: TGCAGTGCTAGGCACTCAAACTCTGGAAACACCATATATTTT; cdr3_aa: CSARHSNSGNTIYF
j_call: TRBJ2-4; clone_size: .; cdr3_length: 14; v_call: TRBV7-2; d_call: TRBD2; cdr3_nt: TGTGCCAGCAGCTTAAGGCTAGCGGCAAACCAGCAGTACTTC; cdr3_aa: CASSLRLAANQQYF
j_call: TRBJ2-1; clone_size: few; cdr3_length: 12; v_call: TRBV29-1; d_call: TRBD1; cdr3_nt: TGCAGCGTTGTACGCAGGGGGACTGAGCAGTTCTTC; cdr3_aa: CSVVRRGTEQFF
j_call: TRBJ2-7; clone_size: many; cdr3_length: 12; v_call: TRBV12-3/TRBV12-4; d_call: .; cdr3_nt: TGTGCCAGCAGCTCGAGTGGGATCGAGCAGTACTTC; cdr3_aa: CASSSSGIEQYF
j_call: TRBJ2-5; clone_size: .; cdr3_length: 13; v_call: TRBV11-2; d_call: TRBD1; cdr3_nt: TGTGCCACCCGGGACAGGGGTTTAGAGACCCAGTACTTC; cdr3_aa: CATRDRGLETQYF
j_call: TRBJ1-2; clone_size: many; cdr3_length: 13; v_call: TRBV5-1; d_call: .; cdr3_nt: TGCGCCAGCAGCTTGGCCGGGCAGCCGCCCCCCACCTTC; cdr3_aa: CASSLAGQPPPTF